This T cell receptor beta chain was found in a study of shared clonotypes between healthy human individuals. Data came from immunoSEQ multiplex PCR; TCRdb stores just in-frame clones and leaves some out. Among 2,100,000 or so clones listed, 90% to 96% were seen once. The CDR3 totals 12 residues. Germline V gene data show CDR1 as SGHTA and CDR2 as FQGNSA. The ends were cut back, 5 bases at V and 7 bases at J, with 12 bases in the middle. Every donor was a Caucasian adult from Nashville, Tennessee. A word on this clone: The antigen is undetermined.

General observations from the study: Only blood was sampled; tissue repertoires likely differ.

The clonotype comes from a man between 18 and 29 years old in good health. The V and J genes are TRBV7-2 and TRBJ2-7; D is ambiguous. The sequenced material came from naive CD4+ T cells sorted from blood. Subset in this sample: CD45RA+ positively selected. This CDR3 is CASSPNPREQYF. The CDR3 DNA follows: TGTGCCAGCAGCCCGAACCCCCGGGAGCAGTACTTC.